This is a list of T cell receptor beta chains from one sample in a study of blood T cell repertoires in COVID-19. Data came from immunoSEQ multiplex PCR; TCRdb stores just in-frame clones and leaves some out. The sample holds under 300,000 clones; 90% are singletons and the top ten take around 2.3%. The sample taken for sequencing was peripheral blood. These receptors were collected from a woman aged 55-69 years with COVID-19, enrolled during active disease. Each CDR3 is given with its conserved first and last residue.

V gene	J gene	CDR3 protein
TRBV30	TRBJ1-2	CAGATGTGYGYTF
TRBV5-4	TRBJ2-2	CASSLGRARELFF
TRBV5-1	TRBJ2-7	CASRSGQGHPYEQYF
TRBV5-5	TRBJ1-2	CASSLEAAAYGYTF
TRBV3-1/TRBV3-2	TRBJ1-2	CASSQTTRRRADGYTF
TRBV2	TRBJ1-5	CASSGVWGAGGLGNQPQHF
TRBV27	TRBJ1-1	CASSLYGQLNTEAFF
TRBV7-2	TRBJ2-7	CASSSSGGSPYEQYF
TRBV9	TRBJ1-3	CASSVDSSGNTIYF
TRBV18	TRBJ1-6	CASSTTGVLNSPLHF
TRBV5-1	TRBJ2-1	CASSPTSGGSNEQFF
TRBV28	TRBJ2-7	CATIGTGFYEQYF
TRBV24-1	TRBJ2-1	CATSVSGGRGEQFF
TRBV19	TRBJ2-1	CASSVSAGTSGASSYNEQFF
TRBV15	TRBJ1-1	CATSRGLGQGGGNTEAFF
TRBV14	TRBJ2-1	CASSPGLAGWNEQFF
TRBV19	TRBJ1-5	CATDPGSSNQPQHF
TRBV6-5	TRBJ1-2	CASSRGSGYTF
TRBV5-1	TRBJ1-1	CASSLVSQGRGGDLAFF
TRBV7-8	TRBJ2-2	CASSLSGGASLTGELFF
TRBV11-2	TRBJ1-2	CASSLVQGYSGYTF
TRBV20-1	TRBJ1-4	CSASASGTGFEKLFF